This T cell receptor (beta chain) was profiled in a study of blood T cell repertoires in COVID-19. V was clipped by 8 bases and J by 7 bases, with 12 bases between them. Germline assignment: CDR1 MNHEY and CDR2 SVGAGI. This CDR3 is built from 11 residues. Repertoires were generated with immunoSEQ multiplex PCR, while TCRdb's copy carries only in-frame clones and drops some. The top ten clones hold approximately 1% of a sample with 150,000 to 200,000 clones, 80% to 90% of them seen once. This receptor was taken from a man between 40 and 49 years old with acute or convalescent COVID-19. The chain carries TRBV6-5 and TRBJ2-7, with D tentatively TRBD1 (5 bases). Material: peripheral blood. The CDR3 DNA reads TGTGCCAGCGAGGCAGGGTATGAGCAGTACTTC. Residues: CASEAGYEQYF.